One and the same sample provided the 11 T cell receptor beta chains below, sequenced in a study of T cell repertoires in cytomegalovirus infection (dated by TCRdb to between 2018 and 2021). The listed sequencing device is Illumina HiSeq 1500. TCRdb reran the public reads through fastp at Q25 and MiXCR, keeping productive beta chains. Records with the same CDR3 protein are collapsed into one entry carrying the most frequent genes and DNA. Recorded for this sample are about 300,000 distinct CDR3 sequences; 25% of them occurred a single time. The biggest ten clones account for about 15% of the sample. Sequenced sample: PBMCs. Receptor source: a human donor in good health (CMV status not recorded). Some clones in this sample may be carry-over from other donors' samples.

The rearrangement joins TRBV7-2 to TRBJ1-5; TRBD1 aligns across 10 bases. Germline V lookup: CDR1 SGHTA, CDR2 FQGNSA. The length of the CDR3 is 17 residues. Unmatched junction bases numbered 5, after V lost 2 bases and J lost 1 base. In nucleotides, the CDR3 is TGTGCCAGCAGCTTACGGGACAGGGGAAGAAGCAATCAGCCCCAGCATTTT. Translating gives CASSLRDRGRSNQPQHF.

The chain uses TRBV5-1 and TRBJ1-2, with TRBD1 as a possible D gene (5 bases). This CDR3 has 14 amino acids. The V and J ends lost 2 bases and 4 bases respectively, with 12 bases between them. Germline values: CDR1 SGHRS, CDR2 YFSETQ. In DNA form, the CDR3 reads TGCGCCAGCAGCTTTGAGGGGCAAGGCTATGGCTACACCTTC. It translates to CASSFEGQGYGYTF.

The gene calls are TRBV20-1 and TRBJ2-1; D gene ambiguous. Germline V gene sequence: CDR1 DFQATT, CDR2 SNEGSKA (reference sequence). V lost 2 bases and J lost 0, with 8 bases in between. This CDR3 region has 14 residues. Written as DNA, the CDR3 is TGCAGTGCTAGACGTTCCAGCTCCTACAATGAGCAGTTCTTC. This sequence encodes CSARRSSSYNEQFF.

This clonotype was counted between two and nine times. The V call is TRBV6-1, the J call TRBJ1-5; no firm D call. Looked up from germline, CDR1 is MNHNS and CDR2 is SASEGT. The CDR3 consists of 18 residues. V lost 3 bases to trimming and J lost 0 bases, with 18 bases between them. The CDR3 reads CASSDSFMTLNSNQPQHF. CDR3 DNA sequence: TGTGCCAGCAGTGACAGTTTCATGACCCTTAATAGCAATCAGCCCCAGCATTTT.

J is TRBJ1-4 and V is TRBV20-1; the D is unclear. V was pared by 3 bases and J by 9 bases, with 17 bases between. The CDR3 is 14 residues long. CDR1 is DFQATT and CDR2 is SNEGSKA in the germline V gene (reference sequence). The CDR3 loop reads CSASPEGIRKKLFF. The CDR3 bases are TGCAGTGCTAGCCCCGAAGGGATTCGGAAAAAACTGTTTTTT.

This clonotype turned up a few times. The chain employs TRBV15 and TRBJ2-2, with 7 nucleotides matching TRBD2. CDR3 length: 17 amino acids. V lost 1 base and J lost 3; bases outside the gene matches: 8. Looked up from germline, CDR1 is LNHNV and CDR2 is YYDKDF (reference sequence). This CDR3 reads CATSRGGGLADTGELFF. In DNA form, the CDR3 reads TGTGCCACCAGCAGAGGAGGTGGGCTAGCGGACACCGGGGAGCTGTTTTTT.

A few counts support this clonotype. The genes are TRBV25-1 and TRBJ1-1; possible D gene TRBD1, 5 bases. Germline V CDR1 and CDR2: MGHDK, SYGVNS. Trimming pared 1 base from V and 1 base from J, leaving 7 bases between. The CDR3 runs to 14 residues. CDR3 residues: CASSESGRNTEAFF. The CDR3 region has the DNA TGTGCCAGCAGTGAATCAGGGAGGAACACTGAAGCTTTCTTT.

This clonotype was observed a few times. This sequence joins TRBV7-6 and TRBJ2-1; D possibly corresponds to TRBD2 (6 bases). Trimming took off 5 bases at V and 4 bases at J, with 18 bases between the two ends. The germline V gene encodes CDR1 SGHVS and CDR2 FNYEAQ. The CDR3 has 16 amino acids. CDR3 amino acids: CASSNGAGSTYNEQFF. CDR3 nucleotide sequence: TGTGCCAGCAGCAACGGGGCGGGAAGTACGTACAATGAGCAGTTCTTC.

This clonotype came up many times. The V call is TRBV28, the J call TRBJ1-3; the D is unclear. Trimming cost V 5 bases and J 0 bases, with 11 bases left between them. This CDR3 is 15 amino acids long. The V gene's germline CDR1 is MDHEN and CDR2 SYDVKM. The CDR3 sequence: CASSASGGSGNTIYF. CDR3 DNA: TGTGCCAGCAGTGCGTCGGGAGGCTCTGGAAACACCATATATTTT.

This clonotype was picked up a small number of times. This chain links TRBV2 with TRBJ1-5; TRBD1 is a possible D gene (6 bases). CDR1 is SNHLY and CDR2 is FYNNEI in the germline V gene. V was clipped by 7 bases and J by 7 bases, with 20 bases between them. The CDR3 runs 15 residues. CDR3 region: CASTRGGGVEQPQHF. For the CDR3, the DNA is TGTGCCAGCACCCGGGGGGGCGGGGTGGAACAGCCCCAGCATTTT.

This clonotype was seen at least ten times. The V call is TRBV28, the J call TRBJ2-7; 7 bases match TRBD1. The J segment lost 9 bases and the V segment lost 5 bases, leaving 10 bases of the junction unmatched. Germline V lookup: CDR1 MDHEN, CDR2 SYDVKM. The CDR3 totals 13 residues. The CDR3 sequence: CASSRRQGIVQYF. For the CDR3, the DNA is TGTGCCAGCAGTCGACGACAGGGAATCGTGCAGTACTTC.